Here is one T cell receptor beta chain with its context. The antigen it recognizes is unknown. No base quality information exists; no much larger clone differs at one position. This sample was taken from a study of T cell responses to AZD1222 COVID-19 vaccine (dated by TCRdb to the early 2020s). Broadly, across the study: TCR sequencing covered over 230 trial participants: nearly 210 given two doses of AZD1222 and about 26 given two doses of MenACWY control vaccine. Trial participants were enrolled by age into 18-55, 56-69 and 70-plus year subgroups, with roughly 150, 30 and 60 TCR-sequenced participants respectively.

General study outcomes and caveats: The 56-69-year group was small, and its depth increase did not reach significance, likely because of low power. Nearly half of unique spike-specific TCRs reportedly recognized epitopes outside regions mutated in the B.1.351 and B.1.1.7 variants. Conclusions about previously exposed vaccinees are limited, since just a handful of AZD1222 recipients were seropositive for SARS-CoV-2 at baseline. CD4 TCRs associated with the vaccine covered the entire spike protein, and the dominant responses were in regions 160-218 and 743-854. No day 14 peak-response samples were available, so repertoires were characterized only after the peak T cell response. Most participants were white British and females outnumbered males, and the authors suggested that clonal diversity may have been underestimated. A significant rise in spike-specific TCR breadth and depth was observed after two AZD1222 doses relative to day 0 and relative to MenACWY recipients.

Measured from the cysteine to the phenylalanine, the CDR3 is 14 residues long. Here the CDR3 DNA is all that survives: 42 bases in frame from base 1. V has 1 base trimmed and J has 9 bases trimmed; junction bases matching no gene number 9. Based on the germline V gene (reference sequence), the CDR1 and CDR2 sequences are LGHDT and YNNKEL. The meaning of the sample's time point label: about 28 days (+/-7) after the second vaccine dose. AZD1222 recipients with second doses at about 4 weeks or about 12 weeks were pooled, because spike-specific TCR depth and breadth did not differ between schedules. Samples from vaccinated people were obtained from the UK trials COV001 and COV002, which included a single-blind randomized controlled phase 2/3 trial of AZD1222 (ChAdOx1 nCoV-19) in healthy adults. For TCRbeta chain sequencing, PBMC samples from trial participants were taken at day 0 and at day 28 after the second dose.

The CDR3 regions of human TCRbeta chains were subjected to immunosequencing. In the authors' own workflow: TCRs in the repertoires were matched against a reference library of SARS-CoV-2-specific TCRs that had been generated with the MIRA antigen-specificity platform. Breadth meant the fraction of unique TCRs that were SARS-CoV-2-associated, whereas depth meant the fraction of total T cells that were SARS-CoV-2-associated. Using the MIRA data, each spike-specific TCR was assigned both to the spike region to which the TCR was reactive and to a CD4 or CD8 class. Log10-transformed breadth and depth values were compared by one-way ANOVA with Sidak's multiple comparisons tests. TCRdb's version of the immuneACCESS table is confined to in-frame rearrangements and falls short of the full clone set. An unresolved V gene accounts for under half of the shortfall where checked; the remainder is of unknown origin. The DNA was the basis for D and trimming; V, J and clone size are from that table. Across this sample there are 110,000 or so clones, with roughly 89% seen only once. 35% to 45% of the sample goes to the ten largest clones.

The input for sequencing was peripheral blood, taken 28 days after the second AZD1222 dose. This TCR was recovered from an adult who received the AZD1222 COVID-19 vaccine. The receptor chain draws on TRBV3-1 (or the pseudogene TRBV3-2) and TRBJ2-7, with 7 middle bases fitting TRBD1. The DNA sequence reads TGTGCCAGCAGCCAAGGGGTGACAGGGAAGTCGCAGTACTTC. Its coded protein is CASSQGVTGKSQYF.